The clone carrying this T cell receptor beta chain was counted a few times. What it recognizes is unknown. This CDR3 is built from 14 residues. V lost 1 base, J lost 6 bases, and 12 bases lay in between. Germline loops: CDR1 SGHRS, CDR2 YFSETQ. Each CDR3 protein gets one entry after TCRdb re-called the 5' RACE reads with MiXCR. The sample yields about 400,000 distinct CDR3 sequences, 20% seen once. This sample was taken from a study of CD8 T cells in ankylosing spondylitis. Study-level points and caveats: Reactive arthritis synovial fluid and blood were previously reported to contain some motif variants. A motif of fewer than ten highly homologous TCR beta variants was seen as apparently characteristic of ankylosing spondylitis blood. Disease-linked clones reportedly showed significant enrichment in matched ankylosing spondylitis synovial fluid.

Sequences were obtained from blood, either unsorted or a sorted T cell fraction (not recorded which). V is TRBV5-1 and J is TRBJ2-3; D gene uncertain. The sequence was collected from a male donor with ankylosing spondylitis or in good health (not recorded which). The CDR3 region has the DNA TGCGCCAGCAGCTTGAATTTCCCTTCGGATACGCAGTATTTT. Protein: CASSLNFPSDTQYF.